The source of this T cell receptor (beta chain) is a study of regulatory T cells listed by TCRdb under 2018. Study-level background: The study compared T-cell receptor beta repertoires of sorted regulatory, conventional CD4+ and CD8+ T cells between CD3G-deficient patients and healthy controls.

Evidence of autoimmunity was found in all CD3G-deficient patients, and more severe autoimmunity was observed in two of the patients. At testing, patients were between 2 and 39 years old and showed lower naive and higher memory CD4+ and CD8+ T-cell proportions. CD4+ cells were FACS-sorted into CD25-high CD127-low regulatory T cells and CD25-low CD127-high conventional CD4+ T cells. The patient group comprised 5 or 6 individuals with CD3G deficiency. Patient samples and clinical data came from an international physician network spanning the United States, Europe and Asia. Ficoll density separation was used to isolate peripheral blood mononuclear cells. Taken from cysteine to phenylalanine, the CDR3 has 12 residues. Only the CDR3 region is kept as DNA, spanning 36 bases read in frame from base 1. The junction carries 8 bases between V and J, which are trimmed by 2 bases and 4 bases respectively. Sequences GTSNPN (CDR1) and SVGIG (CDR2) are obtained from the germline V gene (reference sequence).

The multiplex PCR used 52 forward TRBV primers and 13 reverse TRBJ primers, with assay-based and computational corrections for amplification bias. Rearranged TRB loci were amplified from genomic DNA by multiplex PCR within the immunoSEQ assay. TRB amplicons were sequenced on an Illumina HiSeq platform. Processing in the source paper ran as follows. Raw sequences were error-filtered and aligned to reference gene sequences by custom algorithms, then analyzed with the immunoSEQ online tools. Frequencies of productive and nonproductive TRB rearrangements were assessed among unique sequences as well as among total sequences. The likelihood of self-reactivity was estimated by examining two features, hydrophobicity and amino acid composition, of TRB CDR3 positions 6 and 7. For group comparisons, t tests, Mann-Whitney tests or two-way ANOVA were performed in Prism software. This immuneACCESS table, as held by TCRdb, lists in-frame sequences with V and J called but not all clones. Of the missing ones, under half trace to an unresolved V gene in checked studies; the others have no known cause. V and J calls and clone size are those listed in that table; D and trimming were worked out from the DNA. The sample table holds tens of thousands of clones, of which approximately 93% were seen once. The ten largest clones add up to about 0.99% of the sample.

Remarks on this clone: Its antigen target is currently unknown. No qualities accompany the bases; no much larger clone lies one base away.

Results and caveats for the whole study, not just this receptor: Conventional CD4+ T cells from CD3G-deficient patients were enriched for hydrophobic residues at CDR3 positions 6 and 7, suggesting more self-reactive specificities. In patients, repertoires had restricted unique TRB V-J pairs and skewed V and J gene usage, with regulatory T cells showing the most marked changes.

The receptor was derived from a child aged 2 to 15 with CD3G deficiency. The source material was conventional CD4+ T cells sorted from blood. The chain links TRBV30 with TRBJ1-1; the D gene remains uncertain. The DNA sequence is as follows: TGTGCCTGGAGTTCAACGGGCACTGAAGCTTTCTTT. The encoded protein is CAWSSTGTEAFF.